Listed below are T cell receptor beta chains from one sample, sequenced in a study of T cells in tumors after PD-1 blockade. The protocol was immunoSEQ multiplex PCR, while the TCRdb copy is restricted to in-frame clones and leaves out a portion. The sample includes fewer than 9,000 clones, around two thirds of them seen just once. The sample consisted of tumor tissue, taken after anti-PD-1 treatment. These receptors all stem from a human donor with basal cell carcinoma. Each CDR3 is given with its conserved first and last residue. The D gene is left open where the match is weak. Rows give clone size only sometimes, using once, few, many, or a class for an expanded clone.

clone_size,j_call,d_call,v_call,cdr3_aa,cdr3_nt
.,TRBJ1-2,.,TRBV9,CASRPPPPDHGYTF,TGTGCCAGCAGACCACCCCCGCCGGACCATGGCTACACCTTC
.,TRBJ1-1,.,TRBV6-2/TRBV6-3,CASSYELGQMNTEAFF,TGTGCCAGCAGTTACGAATTAGGACAGATGAACACTGAAGCTTTCTTT
.,TRBJ1-2,.,TRBV20-1,CSVQYGDGYTF,TGCAGTGTCCAGTATGGGGACGGCTACACCTTC
.,TRBJ2-3,TRBD2,TRBV2,CASRGLAFSADTQYF,TGTGCCAGCAGAGGACTAGCCTTTTCTGCAGATACGCAGTATTTT
.,TRBJ1-1,.,TRBV5-6,CASSLRQAAEAFF,TGTGCCAGCAGCTTGCGACAGGCAGCTGAAGCTTTCTTT
.,TRBJ2-2,.,TRBV5-1,CASSVGDLSTGELFF,TGCGCCAGCAGCGTGGGGGACCTGAGCACCGGGGAGCTGTTTTTT
.,TRBJ1-5,.,TRBV6-5,CASREGPTPSQPQHF,TGTGCCAGCAGGGAGGGACCGACGCCAAGTCAGCCCCAGCATTTT
.,TRBJ1-1,.,TRBV6-5,CASAGFTEAFF,TGTGCCAGCGCAGGGTTCACTGAAGCTTTCTTT
medium-sized,TRBJ2-1,TRBD2,TRBV3-1/TRBV3-2,CASGLAGLQNEQFF,TGTGCCAGCGGATTAGCGGGACTACAAAATGAGCAGTTCTTC
.,TRBJ1-4,.,TRBV2,CASAVSELFF,TGTGCCAGCGCGGTGTCTGAACTGTTTTTT
.,TRBJ2-5,TRBD2,TRBV5-5,CASSSGGLAGGEQETQYF,TGTGCCAGCAGCAGCGGGGGACTAGCGGGGGGCGAGCAAGAGACCCAGTACTTC
.,TRBJ1-4,.,TRBV7-9,CASSLGLGGGEKLFF,TGTGCCAGCAGCTTAGGACTGGGGGGTGGCGAAAAACTGTTTTTT
.,TRBJ2-2,TRBD2,TRBV7-9,CASSLEFVYSGGLTGELFF,TGTGCCAGCAGCTTAGAGTTTGTATATAGCGGGGGCCTCACCGGGGAGCTGTTTTTT
.,TRBJ1-2,TRBD1,TRBV5-1,CASSLDRGENYGYTF,TGCGCCAGCAGCTTGGACAGGGGGGAAAACTATGGCTACACCTTC
.,TRBJ1-4,.,TRBV3-1/TRBV3-2,CASSTREANEKLFF,TGTGCCAGCAGCACCCGGGAGGCTAATGAAAAACTGTTTTTT
few,TRBJ2-1,TRBD2,TRBV2,CASRTGSGGGEQFF,TGTGCCAGTCGCACGGGGAGCGGGGGTGGTGAGCAGTTCTTC
.,TRBJ2-5,TRBD1,TRBV5-1,CASSEPGQGLKTQYF,TGCGCCAGCAGCGAACCGGGACAGGGATTGAAGACCCAGTACTTC
.,TRBJ1-4,.,TRBV6-1,CASSEGWGGPNEKLFF,TGTGCCAGCAGTGAAGGGTGGGGGGGCCCTAATGAAAAACTGTTTTTT
.,TRBJ1-5,.,TRBV29-1,CSAWLGDANQPQHF,TGCAGCGCCTGGTTAGGGGACGCAAATCAGCCCCAGCATTTT
large,TRBJ1-2,.,TRBV5-1,CASSNRTGLYGYTF,TGCGCCAGCAGCAACCGGACCGGACTCTATGGCTACACCTTC
.,TRBJ1-5,.,TRBV18,CASSWTPGMSNQPQHF,TGTGCCAGCTCATGGACCCCGGGTATGAGCAATCAGCCCCAGCATTTT
.,TRBJ2-2,TRBD2,TRBV7-3,CASSRSGLAGARNTGELFF,TGTGCCAGCAGCCGTTCGGGACTAGCGGGGGCCCGGAACACCGGGGAGCTGTTTTTT
few,TRBJ1-1,.,TRBV29-1,CSAGGAAGTNTEAFF,TGCAGCGCAGGAGGTGCGGCAGGCACAAACACTGAAGCTTTCTTT
.,TRBJ1-6,.,TRBV27,CASSLRAGMNSPLHF,TGTGCCAGCAGTTTAAGGGCAGGGATGAATTCACCCCTCCACTTT
.,TRBJ2-1,.,TRBV30,CAWSKSVHHNEQFF,TGTGCCTGGAGTAAGTCAGTACACCACAATGAGCAGTTCTTC
.,TRBJ2-2,.,TRBV4-1,CASSQDQANSPTGELFF,TGCGCCAGCAGCCAAGATCAGGCCAACAGCCCCACCGGGGAGCTGTTTTTT
once,TRBJ2-3,.,TRBV2,CASSPSTDTQYF,TGTGCCAGCAGTCCTAGCACAGATACGCAGTATTTT
.,TRBJ1-1,TRBD1,TRBV19,CASRRQGDTEAFF,TGTGCCAGTAGAAGACAGGGGGACACTGAAGCTTTCTTT
once,TRBJ2-3,TRBD2,TRBV5-6,CASSLAGGPGDTQYF,TGTGCCAGCAGCTTGGCGGGGGGGCCTGGAGATACGCAGTATTTT
.,TRBJ2-3,TRBD2,TRBV3-1/TRBV3-2,CASSQIRLAGADTQYF,TGTGCCAGCAGCCAGATAAGACTAGCGGGGGCGGATACGCAGTATTTT
.,TRBJ2-4,.,TRBV7-3,CASSISGGPGNIQYF,TGTGCCAGCAGCATCTCCGGGGGCCCTGGAAACATTCAGTACTTC